This T cell receptor (beta chain) was observed in a study of low-dose radiotherapy and immunotherapy resistance in tumors. The time point was: after trial treatment. Documented treatment: LDRT plus nivolumab, ipilimumab, low-dose cyclophosphamide and aspirin (RACIN trial). Priming of first-strand cDNA relied on TRAV- and TRBV-specific primers (covering alpha and beta chains). With a V-primer adapter and a constant-region primer, TCRs were amplified for 20 PCR cycles. Via MiXCR, TCRdb re-called the reads, giving one row per CDR3 protein. In the table there are 100,000 or so distinct CDR3 sequences, around 21% of which are singletons. The CDR3 sequence is 12 residues long. J gave up 15 bases and V 8 bases, and 14 bases lay outside the gene matches.

The chain carries TRBV5-3 and TRBJ2-1; 7 bases agree with TRBD2. TRBV5-3 qualifies as an ORF whose function is uncertain. The source material was PBMCs, sampled after low-dose radiotherapy plus immunotherapy. This sequence was found in a male donor with prostate cancer. The CDR3 DNA sequence: TGTGCCAGCAGTCCCACTAGCGTGCTGTGGTTCTTC. Translated: CASSPTSVLWFF.